The clone carrying this T cell receptor (beta chain) was seen a handful of times. The entry originates in a study of human T cells and chemical hapten exposure. Time point indicated: pre-sensitization, week 0. Treatment given: therapeutic diphenylcyclopropenone sensitization with weekly scalp DPC. One entry per CDR3 protein results from TCRdb running MiXCR on the RACE reads. The data contain approximately 370,000 distinct CDR3 sequences, 5.5% of them singletons. The CDR3 totals 13 residues. Trimming removed 5 bases from V and 9 bases from J, with 11 bases in between. CDR1 is MDHEN and CDR2 is SYDVKM in the germline V gene.

The source material was whole blood, sampled in connection with sensitization to the hapten diphenylcyclopropenone (DPC). This TCR was sampled from a woman aged 18-29 years with alopecia areata. Some clones in this sample may be carry-over from other donors' samples. The chain has TRBV28 and TRBJ1-6; possibly TRBD1 for D (5 bases). The chain's CDR3 is CASSLGASSPLHF. CDR3 bases: TGTGCCAGCAGTCTAGGGGCGAGTTCACCCCTCCACTTT.